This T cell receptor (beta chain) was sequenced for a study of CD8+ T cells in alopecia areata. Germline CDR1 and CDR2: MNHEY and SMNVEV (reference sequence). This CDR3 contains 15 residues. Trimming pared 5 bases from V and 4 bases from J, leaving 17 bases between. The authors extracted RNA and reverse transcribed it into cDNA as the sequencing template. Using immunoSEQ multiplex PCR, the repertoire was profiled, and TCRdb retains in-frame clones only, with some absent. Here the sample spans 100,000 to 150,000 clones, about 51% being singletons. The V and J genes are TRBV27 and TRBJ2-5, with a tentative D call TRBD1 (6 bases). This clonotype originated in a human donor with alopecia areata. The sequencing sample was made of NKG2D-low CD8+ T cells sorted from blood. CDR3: CASSRDRIGGETQYF. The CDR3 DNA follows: TGTGCCAGCAGTCGCGACAGGATCGGAGGAGAGACCCAGTACTTC.